One sample yielded the 12 T cell receptor beta chains listed below, sequenced in a study of cytomegalovirus exposure and HLA in healthy donors. The PCR ran on 60 Vbeta and 13 Jbeta primers. Clones were read by immunoSEQ multiplex PCR, and TCRdb kept only the in-frame ones, dropping some. Here the sample spans under 110,000 clones, over 75% being singletons. The sequencing sample was made of PBMCs. The receptors here all came from a man aged 60-69 years in good health and CMV-seronegative.

J is TRBJ2-1 and V is TRBV30; TRBD2 matches 8 bases. J was trimmed by 1 base and V by 3 bases; bases with no gene match: 11. The CDR3 runs to 17 residues. Germline-derived CDR1 and CDR2 are GTSNPN and SVGIG (reference sequence). The CDR3 protein is CAWRPLLGGGSYNEQFF. The CDR3 nucleotides are TGTGCCTGGAGACCCCTCCTAGGCGGGGGGTCCTACAATGAGCAGTTCTTC.

This chain links TRBV7-2 with TRBJ2-7; weak D call: TRBD1 (6 bases). The CDR3 runs 15 residues. V lost 5 bases to trimming and J lost 5 bases, with 19 bases between them. The germline V gene encodes CDR1 SGHTA and CDR2 FQGNSA. CDR3 DNA sequence: TGTGCCAGCAGCAAGGGGGTCAGGGTAGGAAACGAGCAGTACTTC. Translating gives CASSKGVRVGNEQYF.

This chain uses TRBV5-1 with TRBJ1-1; 7 nucleotides align to TRBD1. Germline V gene sequence: CDR1 SGHRS, CDR2 YFSETQ. The junction had 1 base not matched to a gene; V was cut back by 4 bases and J by 1 base. The CDR3 contains 13 residues. The CDR3 loop reads CASSRTGNTEAFF. CDR3 in DNA: TGCGCCAGCAGCCGGACAGGGAACACTGAAGCTTTCTTT. Variable domain in full (rest from reference TRBV5-1 and TRBJ1-1): KAGVTQTPRYLIKTRGQQVTLSCSPISGHRSVSWYQQTPGQGLQFLFEYFSETQRNKGNFPGRFSGRQFSNSRSEMNVSTLELGDSALYLCASSRTGNTEAFFGQGTRLTVV.

This rearrangement joins TRBV9 to TRBJ2-3; 12 positions agree with TRBD2. Trimming took 0 bases from V and 6 from J; bases not matched to a gene: 5. This CDR3 contains 16 residues. Germline V gives CDR1 SGDLS, CDR2 YYNGEE. CDR3 sequence (DNA): TGTGCCAGCAGCGTAGATCTAGCGGGGGGGCGTGATACGCAGTATTTT. Protein: CASSVDLAGGRDTQYF.

The chain joins TRBV6-5 to TRBJ1-1; 8 positions match TRBD1. CDR1 MNHEY and CDR2 SVGAGI come from the germline V gene. The CDR3 consists of 15 residues. V trimming: 5 bases; J trimming: 1 base; junction bases outside the gene matches: 6. In DNA form, the CDR3 reads TGTGCCAGCAGTAATCTTGGACAGGGGAACACTGAAGCTTTCTTT. Its protein product is CASSNLGQGNTEAFF.

The chain couples TRBV14 to TRBJ1-3, with a tentative D call TRBD1 (5 bases). The germline CDR1 and CDR2 sequences are SGHDN and FVKESK. V was pared by 2 bases and J by 0 bases, with 5 bases between. The CDR3 spans 14 residues. The CDR3 loop reads CASSQQGSGNTIYF. The CDR3 coding sequence is TGTGCCAGCAGCCAACAGGGCTCTGGAAACACCATATATTTT. Full variable domain (missing parts from reference TRBV14 and TRBJ1-3): EAGVTQFPSHSVIEKGQTVTLRCDPISGHDNLYWYRRVMGKEIKFLLHFVKESKQDESGMPNNRFLAERTGGTYSTLKVQPAELEDSGVYFCASSQQGSGNTIYFGEGSWLTVV.

A single count supports this clone. The rearrangement joins TRBV10-2 to TRBJ2-6, with D uncertain. Germline V CDR1 and CDR2: WSHSY, SAAADI. The CDR3 is 15 residues long. V lost 6 bases, J lost 0 bases, and 9 bases lay in between. CDR3 DNA sequence: TGCGCCAGCAGCGTTCCGGGCTCTGGGGCCAACGTCCTGACTTTC. Its translation is CASSVPGSGANVLTF.

V and J are TRBV27 and TRBJ1-4; TRBD1 agrees at 8 bases. The germline V gene encodes CDR1 MNHEY and CDR2 SMNVEV (reference sequence). V was clipped by 6 bases and J by 7 bases; unmatched bases: 10. CDR3 size: 15 residues. The CDR3, as DNA: TGTGCCAGCAGCAATAGGACAGGGTATATTGAAAAACTGTTTTTT. This encodes CASSNRTGYIEKLFF.

V and J are TRBV21-1 and TRBJ2-7; the table's D call of TRBD1 was not tested on the DNA. TRBV21-1 is recorded as a pseudogene. This CDR3 comprises 13 residues. The CDR3 DNA follows: TGTGCCAGCAGCCGCAGGGTTCATGACGAGCAGTACGTC. Its translation: CASSRRVHDEQYV.

The V call is TRBV7-2, the J call TRBJ1-1; no reliable D call. This CDR3 comprises 14 residues. The ends were cut back, 4 bases at V and 1 base at J, with 10 bases in the middle. CDR1 is SGHTA and CDR2 is FQGNSA in the germline V gene. CDR3 coding DNA: TGTGCCAGCAGCTCAATACGACAGAACACTGAAGCTTTCTTT. Residues: CASSSIRQNTEAFF.

The chain joins TRBV5-6 to TRBJ2-4, with a tentative D call TRBD1 (6 bases). V was trimmed by 1 base and J by 0 bases, leaving 8 bases between them. Germline CDR1 is SGHDT and CDR2 is YYEEEE. This CDR3 has 15 amino acids. The CDR3 bases are TGTGCCAGCAGCTTGCAGGGGCTAGCCAAAAACATTCAGTACTTC. Encoded protein: CASSLQGLAKNIQYF.

The table lists this clone with a few counts. The chain carries TRBV7-2 and TRBJ1-1, with D possibly TRBD1 on 5 matching bases. This CDR3 spans 14 amino acids. The V end was cut by 5 bases, the J end by 5 bases, with 15 bases between. Germline CDR1 and CDR2: SGHTA and FQGNSA. The CDR3 is CASSVQGGKTEAFF. CDR3 DNA: TGTGCCAGCAGCGTCCAGGGAGGAAAGACTGAAGCTTTCTTT.